This T cell receptor beta chain was recovered during a study of blood T cell repertoires in COVID-19. At the level of the study: Sample material is recorded as cDNA or gDNA derived from T cells, B-cell-depleted T cells, or PBMCs.

Germline values: CDR1 MNHEY, CDR2 SVGAGI. The CDR3 is 14 amino acids. Trimming cost V 10 bases and J 0 bases, with 13 bases left between them. In the original workflow: Amplified reference gene primers provided the basis for estimating nucleated cell counts. TCRdb keeps only in-frame clones here, not all; method: immunoSEQ multiplex PCR. From that table come the V and J calls and clone size; the DNA was used to work out D and trimming. The sample has some 180,000 clones, around 83% seen once. This sequence was found in a woman in her sixties with acute or convalescent COVID-19. The chain couples TRBV6-5 to TRBJ2-1, with D maybe TRBD2 (6 bases). The sample comprised peripheral blood. The CDR3 region is CAIIRTNSYNEQFF. In DNA, the CDR3 is TGTGCCATTATCAGGACTAACTCCTACAATGAGCAGTTCTTC.